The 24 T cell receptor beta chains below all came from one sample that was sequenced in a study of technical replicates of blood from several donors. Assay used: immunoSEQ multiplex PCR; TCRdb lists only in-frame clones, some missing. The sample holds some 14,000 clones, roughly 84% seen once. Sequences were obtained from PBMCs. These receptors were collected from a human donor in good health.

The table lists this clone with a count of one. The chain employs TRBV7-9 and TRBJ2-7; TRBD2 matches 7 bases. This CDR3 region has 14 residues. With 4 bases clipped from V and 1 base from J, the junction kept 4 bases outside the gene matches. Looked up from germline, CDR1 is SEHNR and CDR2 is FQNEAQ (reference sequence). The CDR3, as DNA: TGTGCCAGCAGCTCCGCCGGGGGGTCCTACGAGCAGTACTTC. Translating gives CASSSAGGSYEQYF.

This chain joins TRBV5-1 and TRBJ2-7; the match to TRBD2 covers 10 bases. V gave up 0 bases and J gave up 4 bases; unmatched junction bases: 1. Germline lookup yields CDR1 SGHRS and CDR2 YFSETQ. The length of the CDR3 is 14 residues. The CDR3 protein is CASSLGTSGYEQYF. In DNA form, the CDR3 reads TGCGCCAGCAGCTTGGGGACTAGCGGTTACGAGCAGTACTTC.

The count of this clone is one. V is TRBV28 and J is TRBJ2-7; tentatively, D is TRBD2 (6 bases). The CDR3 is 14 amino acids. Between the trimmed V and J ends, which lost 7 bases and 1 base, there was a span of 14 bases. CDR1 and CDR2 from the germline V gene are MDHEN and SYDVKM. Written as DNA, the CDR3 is TGTGCCAGCACCTATTCGGGAGCTTCCTACGAGCAGTACTTC. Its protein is CASTYSGASYEQYF.

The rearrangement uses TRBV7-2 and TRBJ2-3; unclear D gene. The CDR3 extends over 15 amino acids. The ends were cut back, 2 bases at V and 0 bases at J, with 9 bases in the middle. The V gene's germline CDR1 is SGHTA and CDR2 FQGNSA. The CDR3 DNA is TGTGCCAGCAGCTTAAACTCCCCTAGCACAGATACGCAGTATTTT. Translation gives CASSLNSPSTDTQYF.

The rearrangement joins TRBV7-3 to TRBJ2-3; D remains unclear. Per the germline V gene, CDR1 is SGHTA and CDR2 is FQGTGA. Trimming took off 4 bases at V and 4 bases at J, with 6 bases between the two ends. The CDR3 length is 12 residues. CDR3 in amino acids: CASSSYSDTQYF. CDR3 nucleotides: TGTGCCAGCAGCTCCTACTCAGATACGCAGTATTTT. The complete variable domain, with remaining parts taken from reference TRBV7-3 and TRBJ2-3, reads GAGVSQTPSNKVTEKGKYVELRCDPISGHTALYWYRQSLGQGPEFLIYFQGTGAADDSGLPNDRFFAVRPEGSVSTLKIQRTERGDSAVYLCASSSYSDTQYFGPGTRLTVL.

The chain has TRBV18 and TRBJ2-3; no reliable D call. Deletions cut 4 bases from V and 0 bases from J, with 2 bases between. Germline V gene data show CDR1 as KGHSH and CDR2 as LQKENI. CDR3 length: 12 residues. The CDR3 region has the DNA TGTGCCAGCTCACTAAGCACAGATACGCAGTATTTT. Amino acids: CASSLSTDTQYF.

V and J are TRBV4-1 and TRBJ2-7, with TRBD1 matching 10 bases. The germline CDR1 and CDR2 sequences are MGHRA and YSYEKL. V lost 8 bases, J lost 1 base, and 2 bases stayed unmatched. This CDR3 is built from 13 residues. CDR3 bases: TGCGCCAGCGGGACAGGGGCTTCCTACGAGCAGTACTTC. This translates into CASGTGASYEQYF.

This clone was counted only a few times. The DNA for the CDR3 is TGTGCCAGCTCACCAAATACTCCAGGAAACAATCAGCCCCAGCATTTT. Protein sequence: CASSPNTPGNNQPQHF. The V call is TRBV18, the J call TRBJ1-5; no clear D gene. Trimming took off 2 bases at V and 3 bases at J, with 14 bases between the two ends. The CDR3 spans 16 residues. Germline V gene sequence: CDR1 KGHSH, CDR2 LQKENI.

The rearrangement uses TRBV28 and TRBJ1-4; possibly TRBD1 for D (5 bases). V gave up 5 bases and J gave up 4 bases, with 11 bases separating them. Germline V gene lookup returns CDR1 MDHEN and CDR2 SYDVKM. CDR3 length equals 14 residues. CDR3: CASSLLQGNEKLFF. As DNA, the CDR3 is TGTGCCAGCAGTCTGTTGCAGGGTAATGAAAAACTGTTTTTT. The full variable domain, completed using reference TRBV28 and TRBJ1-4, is DVKVTQSSRYLVKRTGEKVFLECVQDMDHENMFWYRQDPGLGLRLIYFSYDVKMKEKGDIPEGYSVSREKKERFSLILESASTNQTSMYLCASSLLQGNEKLFFGSGTQLSVL.

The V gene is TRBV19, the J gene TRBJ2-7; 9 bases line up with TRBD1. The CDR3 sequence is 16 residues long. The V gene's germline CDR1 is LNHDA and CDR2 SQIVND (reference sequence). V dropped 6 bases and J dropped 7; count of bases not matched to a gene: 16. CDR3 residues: CASSPDSGQGGWEQYF. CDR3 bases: TGTGCCAGTAGCCCAGACTCGGGACAGGGTGGATGGGAGCAGTACTTC.

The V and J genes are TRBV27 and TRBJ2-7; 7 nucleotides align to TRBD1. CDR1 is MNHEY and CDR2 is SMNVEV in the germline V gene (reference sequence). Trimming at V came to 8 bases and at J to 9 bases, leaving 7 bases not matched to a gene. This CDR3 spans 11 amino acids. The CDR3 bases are TGTGCCAGCCGGGGACAGAGGGGGCAGTACTTC. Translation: CASRGQRGQYF.

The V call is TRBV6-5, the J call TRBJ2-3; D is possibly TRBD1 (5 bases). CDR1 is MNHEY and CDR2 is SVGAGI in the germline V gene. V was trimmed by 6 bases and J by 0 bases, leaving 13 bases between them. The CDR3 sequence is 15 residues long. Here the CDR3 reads CASSTQGQSTDTQYF. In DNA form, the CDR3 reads TGTGCCAGCAGCACCCAGGGCCAGAGCACAGATACGCAGTATTTT.

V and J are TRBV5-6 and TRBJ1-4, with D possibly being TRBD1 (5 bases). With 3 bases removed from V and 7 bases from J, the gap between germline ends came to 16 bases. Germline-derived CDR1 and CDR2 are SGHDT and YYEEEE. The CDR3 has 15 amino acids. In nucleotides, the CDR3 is TGTGCCAGCAGCTCCGCTGGGGAAAGGGGTGAAAAACTGTTTTTT. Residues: CASSSAGERGEKLFF. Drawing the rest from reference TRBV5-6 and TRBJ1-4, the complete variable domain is DAGVTQSPTHLIKTRGQQVTLRCSPKSGHDTVSWYQQALGQGPQFIFQYYEEEERQRGNFPDRFSGHQFPNYSSELNVNALLLGDSALYLCASSSAGERGEKLFFGSGTQLSVL.

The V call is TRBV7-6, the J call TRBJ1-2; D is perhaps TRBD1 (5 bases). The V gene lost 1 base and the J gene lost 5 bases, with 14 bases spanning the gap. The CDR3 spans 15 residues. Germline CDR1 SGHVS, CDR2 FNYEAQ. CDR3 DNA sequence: TGTGCCAGCAGCTTAGGTCCGGGGGTGCAATATGGCTACACCTTC. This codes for CASSLGPGVQYGYTF.

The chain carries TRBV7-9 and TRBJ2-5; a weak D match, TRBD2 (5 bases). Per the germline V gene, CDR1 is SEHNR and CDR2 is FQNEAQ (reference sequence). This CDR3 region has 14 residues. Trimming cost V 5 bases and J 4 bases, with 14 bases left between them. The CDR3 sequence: CASSPSGGRETQYF. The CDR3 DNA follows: TGTGCCAGCAGCCCTTCAGGTGGGAGAGAGACCCAGTACTTC.

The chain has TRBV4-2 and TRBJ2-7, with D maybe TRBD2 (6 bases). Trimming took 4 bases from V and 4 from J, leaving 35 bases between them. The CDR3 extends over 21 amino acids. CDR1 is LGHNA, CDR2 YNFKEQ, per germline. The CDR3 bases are TGTGCCAGCAGCCCGCTATACACTAGCCCTCCCCCAGTACCCCGGCATTACGAGCAGTACTTC. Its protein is CASSPLYTSPPPVPRHYEQYF.

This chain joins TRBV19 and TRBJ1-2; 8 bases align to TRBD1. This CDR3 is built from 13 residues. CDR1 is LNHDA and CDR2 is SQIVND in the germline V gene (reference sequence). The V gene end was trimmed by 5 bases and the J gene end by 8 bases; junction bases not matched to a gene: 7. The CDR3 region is CASSGSQGEGYTF. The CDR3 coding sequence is TGTGCCAGTAGTGGATCACAGGGGGAAGGCTACACCTTC. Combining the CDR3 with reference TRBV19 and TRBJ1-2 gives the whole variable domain DGGITQSPKYLFRKEGQNVTLSCEQNLNHDAMYWYRQDPGQGLRLIYYSQIVNDFQKGDIAEGYSVSREKKESFPLTVTSAQKNPTAFYLCASSGSQGEGYTFGSGTRLTVV.

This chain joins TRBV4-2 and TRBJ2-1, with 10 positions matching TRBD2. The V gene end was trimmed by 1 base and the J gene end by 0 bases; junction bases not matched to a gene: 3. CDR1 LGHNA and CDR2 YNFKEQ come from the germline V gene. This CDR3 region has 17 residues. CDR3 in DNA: TGTGCCAGCAGCCAAGGCACTAGCGGGGACTCCTACAATGAGCAGTTCTTC. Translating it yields CASSQGTSGDSYNEQFF.

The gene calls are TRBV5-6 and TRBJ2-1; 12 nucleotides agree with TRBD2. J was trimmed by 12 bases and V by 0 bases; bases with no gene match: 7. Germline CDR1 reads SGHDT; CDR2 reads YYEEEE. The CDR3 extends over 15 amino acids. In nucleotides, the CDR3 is TGTGCCAGCAGCTTGGCACTAGCGGGAGGTGCTGGGCAGTTCTTC. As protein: CASSLALAGGAGQFF. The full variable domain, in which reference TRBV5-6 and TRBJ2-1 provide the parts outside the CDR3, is DAGVTQSPTHLIKTRGQQVTLRCSPKSGHDTVSWYQQALGQGPQFIFQYYEEEERQRGNFPDRFSGHQFPNYSSELNVNALLLGDSALYLCASSLALAGGAGQFFGPGTRLTVL.

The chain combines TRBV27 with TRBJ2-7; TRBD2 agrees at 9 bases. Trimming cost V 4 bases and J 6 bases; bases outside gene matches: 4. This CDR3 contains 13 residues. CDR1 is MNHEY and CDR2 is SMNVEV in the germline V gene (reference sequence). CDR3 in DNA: TGTGCCAGCAGTTCAGGAGCGGGGGGCGAGCAGTACTTC. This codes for CASSSGAGGEQYF.

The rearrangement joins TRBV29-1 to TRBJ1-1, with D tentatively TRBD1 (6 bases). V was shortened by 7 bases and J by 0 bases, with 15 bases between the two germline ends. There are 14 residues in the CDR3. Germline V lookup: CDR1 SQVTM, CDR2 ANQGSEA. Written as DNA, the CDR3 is TGCAGCGCTCCAGGGACAACCATGAACACTGAAGCTTTCTTT. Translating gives CSAPGTTMNTEAFF.

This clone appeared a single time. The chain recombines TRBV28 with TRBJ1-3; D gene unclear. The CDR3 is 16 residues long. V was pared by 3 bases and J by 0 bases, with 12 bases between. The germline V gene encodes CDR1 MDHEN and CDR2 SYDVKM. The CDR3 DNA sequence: TGTGCCAGCAGTTTTTTCCCCACTAACTCTGGAAACACCATATATTTT. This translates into CASSFFPTNSGNTIYF.

DNA of the CDR3: TGTGCCAGCAGCTTCGGGGTCAATAGCGGGAGAACTAAAGAGACCCAGTACTTC. Protein sequence: CASSFGVNSGRTKETQYF. This sequence joins TRBV7-9 and TRBJ2-5; TRBD2 matches 9 bases. The V gene end was trimmed by 3 bases and the J gene end by 3 bases; junction bases not matched to a gene: 14. This CDR3 spans 18 amino acids. Per the germline V gene, CDR1 is SEHNR and CDR2 is FQNEAQ (reference sequence).

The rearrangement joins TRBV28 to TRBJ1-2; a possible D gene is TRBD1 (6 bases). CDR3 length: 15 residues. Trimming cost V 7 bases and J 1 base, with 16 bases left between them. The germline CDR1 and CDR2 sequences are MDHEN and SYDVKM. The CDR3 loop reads CASTLPSGVNYGYTF. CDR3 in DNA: TGTGCCAGCACTCTCCCGTCAGGGGTTAACTATGGCTACACCTTC.